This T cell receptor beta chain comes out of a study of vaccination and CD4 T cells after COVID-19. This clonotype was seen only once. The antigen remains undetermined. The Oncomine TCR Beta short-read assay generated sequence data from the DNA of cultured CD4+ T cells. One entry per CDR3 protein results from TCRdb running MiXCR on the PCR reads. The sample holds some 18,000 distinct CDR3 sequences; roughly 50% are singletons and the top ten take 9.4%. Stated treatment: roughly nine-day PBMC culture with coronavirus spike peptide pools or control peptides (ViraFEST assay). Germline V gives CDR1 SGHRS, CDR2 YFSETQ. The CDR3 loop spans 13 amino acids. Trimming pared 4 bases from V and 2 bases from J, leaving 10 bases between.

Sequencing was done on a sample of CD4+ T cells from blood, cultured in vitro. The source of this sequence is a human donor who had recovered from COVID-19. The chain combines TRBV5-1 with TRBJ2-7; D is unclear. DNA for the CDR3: TGCGCCAGCAGCGTAGACACTACCTACGAGCAGTACTTC. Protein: CASSVDTTYEQYF.